This T cell receptor (beta chain) derives from a study of cytomegalovirus exposure and HLA in healthy donors. Germline assignment: CDR1 MNHEY and CDR2 SMNVEV (reference sequence). The CDR3 spans 18 residues. The V end was cut by 6 bases, the J end by 0 bases, with 21 bases between. General study results and limits: For most TCR sequences rarity was the rule, although some public TCRs occurred in many donors. Among the CMV-associated chains, three were confirmed in vitro as specific for CMV antigens. The study flagged approximately 180 TCR beta chains as cytomegalovirus-associated.

The count of this clone is one. Antigen: not known. The donors formed part of the roughly 110-subject validation cohort, distinct from the approximately 670-subject first cohort. The method was immunoSEQ multiplex PCR; TCRdb's version includes in-frame clones alone and lacks a portion of them. This table has around 200,000 clones, 85% to 90% appearing once. This sequence joins TRBV27 and TRBJ2-1; tentative D call: TRBD2 (6 bases). The sequencing sample was made of PBMCs. The receptor comes from a young woman in good health and CMV-seronegative. This chain's CDR3 is CASSPGTLLASSYNEQFF. The CDR3 DNA follows: TGTGCCAGCAGCCCTGGGACCCTCCTAGCGAGCTCCTACAATGAGCAGTTCTTC.